A single T cell receptor beta chain is shown here with its context. A single count supports this clonotype. Its antigen has not been determined. No base-level quality is on record; no much larger clone is a single base apart. The CDR3 sequence holds 14 residues, the cysteine and phenylalanine included. Only the CDR3 DNA is retained, 42 bases long and in frame from the first base. V is reduced by 10 bases and J by 1 base, leaving a spacing of 14 bases between them. The germline V gene encodes CDR1 MDHEN and CDR2 SYDVKM. The entry originates in a study of blood T cells in healthy people across ages (dated by TCRdb to the mid-2010s). General notes on the study: In model experiments, roughly one uniquely barcoded TCR beta cDNA molecule per two T cells was captured by template switching. Donors were grouped into four age groups: young (average 16 years), middle-aged (approximately 41), aged (around 60) and long-lived (less than 85). Donors of different ages were randomly distributed across sequencing lanes to avoid experimental bias. To track age-related changes in TCR beta repertoire diversity, the study relied on deep sequencing normalized with unique cDNA molecular identifiers. Two additional independent replicas of 1 million unique cDNA reads from the same blood draw were analyzed for two donors (one aged 18 to 29 and one aged 80 or older). The paper's findings and limits, for the study overall: Conclusive comparison of naive and antigen-experienced compartments was prevented by the profiling of bulk unsorted PBMCs. The long-lived group showed more naive CD4+ T cells, fewer expanded clones and increased TCR diversity than the aged group, suggesting age selection. Estimates of total diversity based on one million sequenced T cells were considered lower bounds and underestimates. The CMV infection status of donors was not known, potentially confounding age-related changes in expanded clonotypes. The percentage of naive T cells measured by flow cytometry correlated strongly with observed TCR beta diversity. As age increased, observed TCR beta diversity per million T cells dropped in a roughly linear way, and a significant reduction was already evident by age 40.

The donors were 40 or so Caucasian individuals from Russia, aged 6 to 90 years, who were systemically healthy. Roughly 9.5 milliliters of peripheral blood were drawn from each donor into EDTA-treated Vacutainer tubes. Ficoll-Paque density-gradient centrifugation was used to isolate PBMCs, with at least 6.5 million per sample. Total RNA, at least 6 micrograms per sample, was extracted from PBMCs with Trizol reagent. Naive CD45RAhigh/CD27high T cell percentages were measured by flow cytometry on a PBMC aliquot from every donor. Library preparation employed 5' RACE. The run used an Illumina HiSeq 2500. A second PCR of about 7 to 12 cycles was performed with a sample-barcoded 5' primer and a J-beta primer mix. Each TCR beta cDNA molecule received a unique molecular identifier from a template-switch 5' adaptor carrying 12 random nucleotides. At least 3 million CDR3-containing paired-end reads were obtained from each sample. All of the RNA was converted into first-strand cDNA using the Mint cDNA synthesis kit, with a TRBC-specific oligonucleotide serving as the primer. All cDNA was treated with uracil-DNA glycosylase and then went through a first 18-cycle PCR with the universal primers M1SS and BC2_uni_R. On the authors' methods: Normalization of each sample was performed by random selection of 1 million high-quality reads, each carrying a distinct molecular identifier. Instead of being binned into consensus sequences, reads with shared molecular identifiers were discarded. MiTCR, set to a Q25 quality threshold and the strictest error-elimination algorithm, was used for CDR3 identification, clonotype clustering and error correction. A nonparametric unseen species model using Euler transformation provided a lower-bound estimate of total TCR beta diversity. Using fastp trimming at Q25 and MiXCR clonotype assembly, TCRdb reanalyzed the public sequencing data and kept in-frame beta chains. Identical CDR3 protein sequences are pooled into one entry, listed with their most common genes and DNA. The V and J calls reflect TCRdb's pipeline rather than the authors' work. In this sample the table shows about 940,000 distinct CDR3 sequences, 40% to 60% of which occur a single time. Together, the top ten hold around 15% of the sample.

The origin of this receptor is a man aged 25-45 years in good health. This chain joins TRBV28 to TRBJ1-5; the D gene cannot be named for sure. The sequenced material came from blood. The CDR3 corresponds to CAIHAWSSNQPQHF. The nucleotide sequence reads TGTGCCATTCATGCATGGTCGAGCAATCAGCCCCAGCATTTT.